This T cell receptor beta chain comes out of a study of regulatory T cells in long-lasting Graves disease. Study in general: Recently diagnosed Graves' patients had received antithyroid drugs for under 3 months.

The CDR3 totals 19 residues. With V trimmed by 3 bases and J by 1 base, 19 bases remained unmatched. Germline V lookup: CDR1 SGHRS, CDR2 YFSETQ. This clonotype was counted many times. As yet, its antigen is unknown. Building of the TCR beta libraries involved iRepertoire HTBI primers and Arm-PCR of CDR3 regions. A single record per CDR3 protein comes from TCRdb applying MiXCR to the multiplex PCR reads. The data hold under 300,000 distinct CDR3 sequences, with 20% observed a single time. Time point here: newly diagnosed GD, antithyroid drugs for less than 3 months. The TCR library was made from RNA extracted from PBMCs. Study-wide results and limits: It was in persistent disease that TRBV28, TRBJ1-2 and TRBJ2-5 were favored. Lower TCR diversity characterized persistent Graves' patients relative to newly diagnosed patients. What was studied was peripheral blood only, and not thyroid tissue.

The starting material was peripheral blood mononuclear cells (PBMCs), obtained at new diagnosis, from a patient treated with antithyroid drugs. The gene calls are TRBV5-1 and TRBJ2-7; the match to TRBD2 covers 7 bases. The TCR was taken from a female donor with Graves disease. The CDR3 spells CASSSKFVWEGGYSYEQYF. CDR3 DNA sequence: TGCGCCAGCAGCTCAAAATTTGTATGGGAGGGTGGTTATTCCTACGAGCAGTACTTC.